A selection of T cell receptor beta chains follows, all from one sample in a study of blood T cell repertoires in COVID-19. Data came from immunoSEQ multiplex PCR; TCRdb stores just in-frame clones and leaves some out. The sample records approximately 190,000 clones, over 80% being singletons. The sequenced sample consisted of peripheral blood. The receptors originated from a woman aged 55-70 years with COVID-19, enrolled during active disease. Each CDR3 is given with its conserved first and last residue. A D gene is named only where the DNA matches it firmly. The listing skips clone size in some rows; elsewhere it reads once, few, many or a size class.

NA	NA	TRBJ2-3	TRBV9	CASSVAGGQSGTDTQYF	TGTGCCAGCAGCGTAGCTGGGGGCCAGTCGGGCACAGATACGCAGTATTTT
NA	TRBD2	TRBJ2-1	TRBV2	CASSEAIGGGMGEQFF	TGTGCCAGCAGTGAAGCGATCGGCGGGGGGATGGGTGAGCAGTTCTTC
NA	TRBD2	TRBJ2-1	TRBV28	CASRKGTIPLNEQFF	TGTGCCAGCAGAAAAGGGACTATCCCACTCAATGAGCAGTTCTTC
NA	TRBD1	TRBJ1-6	TRBV6-1	CASSASWGQHNSPLHF	TGTGCCAGCAGTGCATCGTGGGGACAGCATAATTCACCCCTCCACTTT
NA	TRBD1	TRBJ1-2	TRBV2	CASRDRPSNYGYTF	TGTGCCAGCAGGGACAGGCCTTCTAACTATGGCTACACCTTC
NA	NA	TRBJ1-2	TRBV30	CAWRRGQTPNYGYTF	TGTGCCTGGAGAAGAGGACAGACGCCTAACTATGGCTACACCTTC
NA	NA	TRBJ1-5	TRBV28	CASSFTGFNQPQHF	TGTGCCAGCAGTTTTACAGGATTCAATCAGCCCCAGCATTTT
NA	TRBD1	TRBJ1-4	TRBV28	CASSNRGQTMKLFF	TGTGCCAGCAGCAACAGGGGGCAGACGATGAAACTGTTTTTT
NA	TRBD1	TRBJ1-2	TRBV23-1	CASSQSGQEDGYTF	TGCGCCAGCAGTCAATCCGGACAGGAGGATGGCTACACCTTC
NA	NA	TRBJ1-1	TRBV15	CATSRAGGRGTEAFF	TGTGCCACCAGCAGAGCGGGGGGGCGGGGCACTGAAGCTTTCTTT
NA	TRBD1	TRBJ2-2	TRBV3-1/TRBV3-2	CASSQRQGNTGELFF	TGTGCCAGCAGCCAAAGACAGGGTAACACCGGGGAGCTGTTTTTT
NA	TRBD1	TRBJ1-1	TRBV7-3	CASSLIAGQGTEAFF	TGTGCCAGCAGCTTAATCGCGGGACAGGGAACTGAAGCTTTCTTT
NA	TRBD1	TRBJ1-1	TRBV13	CASSGTGSLPTAEAFF	TGTGCCAGCAGTGGGACAGGGAGCCTCCCAACCGCTGAAGCTTTCTTT
NA	NA	TRBJ2-5	TRBV9	CASSVSSWETQYF	TGTGCCAGCAGCGTCAGTTCGTGGGAGACCCAGTACTTC
NA	NA	TRBJ1-1	TRBV25-1	CASSAQRNTEAFF	TGTGCCAGCAGTGCACAGAGAAACACTGAAGCTTTCTTT
once	TRBD2	TRBJ2-1	TRBV7-9	CASSPGLASEQFF	TGTGCCAGCAGCCCGGGACTAGCGAGTGAGCAGTTCTTC
NA	NA	TRBJ1-2	TRBV5-4	CASSLGGRISNYGYTF	TGTGCCAGCAGCTTGGGGGGCAGAATATCTAACTATGGCTACACCTTC
NA	TRBD1	TRBJ2-2	TRBV9	CASSVEPGQGDAGELFF	TGTGCCAGCAGCGTAGAACCGGGACAGGGAGACGCCGGGGAGCTGTTTTTT
NA	NA	TRBJ1-2	TRBV6-6	CASSSRDIWNGYTF	TGTGCCAGCAGTTCTCGGGACATCTGGAATGGCTACACCTTC
NA	TRBD1	TRBJ2-3	TRBV11-3	CASSLGQGRVDTQYF	TGTGCCAGCAGCTTAGGACAGGGGCGAGTAGATACGCAGTATTTT
NA	TRBD1	TRBJ1-2	TRBV28	CASSSPQGPLYGYTF	TGTGCCAGCTCATCCCCACAGGGGCCCCTATATGGCTACACCTTC
once	NA	TRBJ1-5	TRBV21-1	CASSKALRGQGRQPQHF	TGTGCCAGCAGCAAAGCGTTGAGGGGACAGGGGAGGCAGCCCCAGCATTTT
NA	TRBD1	TRBJ2-1	TRBV4-1	CASSHQGARNEQFF	TGCGCCAGCAGCCACCAGGGGGCGCGAAATGAGCAGTTCTTC
few	NA	TRBJ1-3	TRBV19	CASTPFVSGNTIYF	TGTGCCAGTACCCCGTTTGTCTCTGGAAACACCATATATTTT
NA	TRBD1	TRBJ1-1	TRBV7-2	CASSFGDSNSEAFF	TGTGCCAGCAGCTTCGGGGACAGTAACTCTGAAGCTTTCTTT
NA	NA	TRBJ1-6	TRBV6-6	CASSYRETGIHF	TGTGCCAGCAGTTATAGAGAGACAGGAATCCACTTT
few	NA	TRBJ2-6	TRBV5-1	CASSLYITGPSGANVLTF	TGCGCCAGCAGCTTGTATATCACAGGACCCTCTGGGGCCAACGTCCTGACTTTC
NA	TRBD1	TRBJ2-5	TRBV10-2	CASRPRGRGETQYF	TGCGCCAGCAGACCCAGGGGGCGGGGAGAGACCCAGTACTTC
NA	TRBD2	TRBJ2-1	TRBV9	CASSVAPPGLAGNNEQFF	TGTGCCAGCAGCGTAGCTCCTCCGGGACTAGCGGGTAACAATGAGCAGTTCTTC
NA	NA	TRBJ1-6	TRBV5-4	CASSPGTGRGSPLHF	TGTGCCAGCAGCCCTGGGACGGGGAGGGGGTCACCCCTCCACTTT
NA	TRBD2	TRBJ2-5	TRBV7-7	CASSLGLAGGSETQYF	TGTGCTAGCAGCTTGGGACTAGCGGGGGGGAGTGAGACCCAGTACTTC
NA	TRBD2	TRBJ2-2	TRBV3-1/TRBV3-2	CASSQDRVSGSWELFF	TGTGCCAGCAGCCAAGATCGGGTTAGCGGGAGCTGGGAGCTGTTTTTT
once	NA	TRBJ2-5	TRBV27	CASKGLDVETQYF	TGTGCCAGCAAGGGGCTAGACGTAGAGACCCAGTACTTC